The rows below give T cell receptor beta chains drawn from one sample of a study of cytomegalovirus exposure and HLA in healthy donors. The assay was immunoSEQ multiplex PCR, and TCRdb's table has in-frame clones only and misses some. The data contain 160,000 or so clones, around four fifths of them seen just once; the ten biggest clones take up around 1.4%. The sequenced material came from PBMCs. These receptors all come from a woman between 18 and 29 years old in good health and CMV-seronegative. CDR3s include the opening cysteine and the closing phenylalanine or tryptophan. The order of the fields is V gene, J gene, CDR3 protein.

TRBV30	TRBJ1-5	CAWSGTGTNQPQHF
TRBV5-1	TRBJ1-4	CASSWGGSNEKLFF
TRBV4-1	TRBJ1-1	CASSRLTGNTEAFF
TRBV30	TRBJ2-5	CADDGPGESETQYF
TRBV5-4	TRBJ1-2	CASSGQGFTNYGYTF
TRBV7-9	TRBJ1-1	CASSSPGYIVVHTEAFF
TRBV6-5	TRBJ1-5	CASTKGGFNQPQHF
TRBV7-2	TRBJ1-1	CASSSVSVTEAFF
TRBV11-1	TRBJ1-2	CASSPDREPGYTF
TRBV6-5	TRBJ1-4	CASRMEGRGEKLFF
TRBV5-6	TRBJ1-6	CASSPWPGDSPLHF
TRBV9	TRBJ2-4	CASSVEPPQGAQNIQYF
TRBV11-2	TRBJ2-1	CASSLLRGRRYNEQFF
TRBV18	TRBJ1-1	CASSLGQNTEAFF
TRBV15	TRBJ1-4	CATSRDSATELFF